The present T cell receptor (beta chain) was sequenced within a study of T-cell reconstitution after alpha-beta-depleted transplantation in children (dated by TCRdb to 2015 to 2016). With respect to the entire study: The study quantitatively tracked T-cell immune reconstitution after TCRalphabeta/CD19-depleted allogeneic hematopoietic cell transplantation in children using TCR repertoire profiling. Broader findings and caveats from the paper: Apparently early alphabetaT-cell count recovery about two months after transplant reportedly relied on only several hundred rapidly expanded clones derived from non-depleted graft cells. The frequencies of hyperexpanded clones fell over the following months, and after one year, T-cell counts and TCRbeta diversity were mostly attributed to newly produced T cells. The high TCRbeta diversity at day 60 in some patients was ascribed to recipient T cells and intrathymic progenitors that had survived conditioning.

The receptor library was made with PCR. Sequencing instrument: Illumina HiSeq 2500. TCR libraries were prepared with molecular barcoding, using unique molecular identifiers to normalize TCRbeta repertoire quantification. Using fastp at Q25 and MiXCR, TCRdb reprocessed the public reads and kept productive beta chains. Records with the same CDR3 protein are collapsed into one entry carrying the most frequent genes and DNA. This sample gives almost 500,000 distinct CDR3 sequences in total; 10% to 13% of them show up just once. The ten biggest clones cover just over 2% of the sample. This clonotype has only a few counts. The specificity of this receptor is unknown. The record has no base qualities; no much larger clone is one base away. Taken with the paper, the label for treatment or condition translates to: allogeneic hematopoietic cell transplantation with graft depleted of TCRalphabeta T cells and CD19 B cells. TCRalphabeta/CD19-depleted allogeneic hematopoietic cell grafts were given to the transplant recipients, all of whom were children.

The CDR3 has 12 amino acids, counting the end cysteine and phenylalanine. The retained sequence is limited to the CDR3, 36 bases, with the frame set at the first base. Trimming at the junction amounts to 3 bases on V and 13 bases on J, and the germline ends lie 16 bases apart. For CDR1 and CDR2, the germline V gene lists SGHTA and FQGNSA. This clonotype was obtained from a child under 10 years old with inherited bone marrow failure, due to receive a stem cell transplant. The source was PBMCs, collected before TCRalphabeta/CD19-depleted stem cell transplant. The receptor chain draws on TRBV7-2 and TRBJ2-7; the D gene cannot be resolved reliably. The nucleotide sequence reads as follows: TGTGCCAGCAGCTTTCTGACTGGATCGCATTACTTC. Translated, it reads CASSFLTGSHYF.